This T cell receptor (beta chain) was observed in a study of blood T cell repertoires in COVID-19. Study-wide context: Specimens from acute and convalescent COVID-19 originated in the United States, Italy and Spain. T cells, B-cell-depleted T cells, or PBMCs provided the cDNA or gDNA that served as material.

In the original processing: Estimation of nucleated cell counts relied on the amplification of reference gene primers. Only in-frame clones appear in the TCRdb table, and some are missing; sequencing was by immunoSEQ multiplex PCR. The V and J calls and clone size come from that table; D and trimming were worked out from the DNA. The sample includes just over 150,000 clones, more than 80% of them seen just once. This CDR3 has 15 amino acids. From germline, CDR1 is SEHNR and CDR2 FQNEAQ (reference sequence). The V and J ends lost 5 bases and 9 bases, in that order; junction bases with no gene match: 9. This clone was detected a few times.

The specimen sequenced was peripheral blood. J is TRBJ1-6 and V is TRBV7-9, with 8 bases that match TRBD1. The clonotype originates from a woman in her forties with acute or convalescent COVID-19. The CDR3 loop is CASSPPGTGGSPLHF. The CDR3 DNA is TGTGCCAGCAGCCCTCCAGGGACAGGAGGTTCACCCCTCCACTTT.